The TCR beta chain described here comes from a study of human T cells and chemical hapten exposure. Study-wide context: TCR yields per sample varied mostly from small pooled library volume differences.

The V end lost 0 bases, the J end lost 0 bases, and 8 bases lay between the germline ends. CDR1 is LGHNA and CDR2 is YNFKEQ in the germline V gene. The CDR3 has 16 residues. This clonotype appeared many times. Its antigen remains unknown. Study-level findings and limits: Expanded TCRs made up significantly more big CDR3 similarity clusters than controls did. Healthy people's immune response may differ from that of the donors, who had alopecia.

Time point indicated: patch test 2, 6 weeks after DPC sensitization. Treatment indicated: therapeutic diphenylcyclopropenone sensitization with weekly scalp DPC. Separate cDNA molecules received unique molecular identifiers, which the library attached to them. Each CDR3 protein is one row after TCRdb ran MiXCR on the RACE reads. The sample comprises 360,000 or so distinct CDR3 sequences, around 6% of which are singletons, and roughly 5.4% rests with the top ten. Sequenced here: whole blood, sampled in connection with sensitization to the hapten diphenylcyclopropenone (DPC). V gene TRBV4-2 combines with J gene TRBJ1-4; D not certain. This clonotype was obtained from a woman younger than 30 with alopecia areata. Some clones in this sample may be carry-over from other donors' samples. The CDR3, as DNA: TGTGCCAGCAGCCAAGATTATCAGGCAACTAATGAAAAACTGTTTTTT. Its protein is CASSQDYQATNEKLFF.